These 14 T cell receptor beta chains share one sample of origin, sequenced in a study of cytomegalovirus exposure and HLA in healthy donors. Researchers ran the PCR with 60 Vbeta and 13 Jbeta primers. Using immunoSEQ multiplex PCR, the repertoire was profiled, and TCRdb retains in-frame clones only, with some absent. The sample contains some 100,000 clones, about four fifths of which appear only once. The material sequenced was PBMCs. The receptors here all came from a female donor in good health and CMV-seropositive.

The genes are TRBV5-1 and TRBJ2-1, with a tentative D call TRBD1 (6 bases). The CDR3 is made up of 16 amino acids. The germline CDR1 and CDR2 sequences are SGHRS and YFSETQ. Trimming removed 1 base from V and 3 bases from J, with 14 bases in between. CDR3 amino acids: CASSLTSGQVYNEQFF. The CDR3 DNA is TGCGCCAGCAGCTTGACCTCGGGACAAGTCTACAATGAGCAGTTCTTC.

This clone was detected only a few times. The chain recombines TRBV19 with TRBJ1-2; D is perhaps TRBD1 (5 bases). The CDR3 has 14 amino acids. The V gene's germline CDR1 is LNHDA and CDR2 SQIVND (reference sequence). The V end was cut by 5 bases, the J end by 5 bases, with 15 bases between. This CDR3 reads CASSFGGGWYGYTF. The CDR3 coding sequence is TGTGCCAGTAGTTTTGGGGGAGGCTGGTATGGCTACACCTTC.

The genes are TRBV27 and TRBJ2-2; TRBD1 matches 9 bases. CDR3 length: 19 amino acids. J was trimmed by 2 bases and V by 6 bases; bases with no gene match: 16. CDR1 is MNHEY and CDR2 is SMNVEV in the germline V gene (reference sequence). The CDR3 sequence: CASSKGAGTGGRNTGELFF. The CDR3 nucleotides read TGTGCCAGCAGCAAGGGGGCCGGTACAGGGGGCCGTAACACCGGGGAGCTGTTTTTT.

This chain links TRBV19 with TRBJ1-1; D unclear. CDR3 length: 12 residues. V dropped 3 bases and J dropped 5 bases, with 7 bases sitting between them. Germline values: CDR1 LNHDA, CDR2 SQIVND (reference sequence). The CDR3 DNA reads TGTGCCAGTAGTATTGGCCGAACTGAAGCTTTCTTT. Amino acid sequence: CASSIGRTEAFF.

The chain uses TRBV5-1 and TRBJ2-2, with 8 bases matching TRBD2. The junction had 4 bases not matched to a gene; V was cut back by 3 bases and J by 0 bases. Looked up from germline, CDR1 is SGHRS and CDR2 is YFSETQ. CDR3 length equals 16 residues. The CDR3 DNA sequence: TGCGCCAGCAGCTACTTGACTAGCGCGAACACCGGGGAGCTGTTTTTT. This translates into CASSYLTSANTGELFF.

CDR3 amino acids: CASSPLGANEQFF. As DNA, the CDR3 is TGCGCCAGCAGCCCCCTGGGGGCCAATGAGCAGTTCTTC. This chain uses TRBV5-1 with TRBJ2-1; D is possibly TRBD1 (6 bases). The CDR3 is made up of 13 amino acids. With 4 bases removed from V and 6 bases from J, the gap between germline ends came to 11 bases. The germline CDR1 and CDR2 sequences are SGHRS and YFSETQ.

This chain joins TRBV18 and TRBJ2-7; the D is unclear. The CDR3 covers 14 residues. The germline V gene has CDR1 KGHSH and CDR2 LQKENI. V was trimmed by 3 bases and J by 1 base, leaving 10 bases between them. The chain's CDR3 is CASSPKTESYEQYF. The CDR3 bases are TGTGCCAGCTCACCGAAGACTGAATCCTACGAGCAGTACTTC.

The chain recombines TRBV14 with TRBJ1-2, with 8 bases that match TRBD1. The V gene end was trimmed by 4 bases and the J gene end by 4 bases; junction bases not matched to a gene: 14. The CDR3 totals 17 residues. Germline CDR1 and CDR2: SGHDN and FVKESK. CDR3 sequence reads: CASSPLGTGSFGYGYTF. In DNA, the CDR3 is TGTGCCAGCAGCCCCCTGGGGACAGGAAGTTTTGGCTATGGCTACACCTTC.

The genes are TRBV7-6 and TRBJ1-6; TRBD1 is a possible D gene (5 bases). CDR3 length equals 14 residues. The V gene lost 1 base and the J gene lost 9 bases, with 10 bases spanning the gap. In germline, CDR1 is SGHVS, CDR2 FNYEAQ. CDR3 nucleotide sequence: TGTGCCAGCAGCTTAGGGGCAGGGTTTTCACCCCTCCACTTT. Protein product: CASSLGAGFSPLHF.

The rearrangement joins TRBV7-9 to TRBJ2-1; D not resolved. The CDR3 runs to 14 residues. Per germline, CDR1 SEHNR and CDR2 FQNEAQ (reference sequence). Trimming took off 0 bases at V and 4 bases at J, with 7 bases between the two ends. DNA of the CDR3: TGTGCCAGCAGCTTAGCGCAACAATACAATGAGCAGTTCTTC. The encoded protein is CASSLAQQYNEQFF.

The rearrangement links TRBV5-1 to TRBJ1-2; the D gene is possibly TRBD1 (5 bases). The CDR3 has 16 residues. In germline, CDR1 is SGHRS, CDR2 YFSETQ. Trimming stripped 3 bases from V and 4 bases from J, with 19 bases between. The CDR3 region is CASSSRQQGSTYGYTF. The CDR3 bases are TGCGCCAGCAGCTCACGACAGCAGGGTTCTACCTATGGCTACACCTTC. Full variable domain (remainder filled in from reference TRBV5-1 and TRBJ1-2): KAGVTQTPRYLIKTRGQQVTLSCSPISGHRSVSWYQQTPGQGLQFLFEYFSETQRNKGNFPGRFSGRQFSNSRSEMNVSTLELGDSALYLCASSSRQQGSTYGYTFGSGTRLTVV.

The chain links TRBV11-2 to TRBJ2-1; TRBD2 aligns across 14 bases. The CDR3 is 17 amino acids. Per the germline V gene, CDR1 is SGHAT and CDR2 is FQNNGV. J was trimmed by 7 bases and V by 5 bases; bases with no gene match: 10. Here the CDR3 DNA reads TGTGCCAGCAGCCCGAGGACTAGCGGGAGGCTAGGGAATGAGCAGTTCTTC. Translating it yields CASSPRTSGRLGNEQFF.

This chain connects TRBV15 to TRBJ2-7, with TRBD2 matching over 9 bases. The trim removed 3 bases at V and 0 bases at J, leaving 3 bases unmatched. Germline CDR1 LNHNV, CDR2 YYDKDF (reference sequence). The CDR3 consists of 15 residues. For the CDR3, the DNA is TGTGCCACCAGCAGTCCGGGACTAGCCTCCTACGAGCAGTACTTC. Translation: CATSSPGLASYEQYF.

This clone was seen once. V and J are TRBV5-1 and TRBJ1-2; tentatively, D is TRBD1 (6 bases). Looked up from germline, CDR1 is SGHRS and CDR2 is YFSETQ. The CDR3 sequence is 15 residues long. V was clipped by 0 bases and J by 4 bases, with 13 bases between them. Written as DNA, the CDR3 is TGCGCCAGCAGCTTGGGGGACACGGAAGCCTATGGCTACACCTTC. The encoded protein is CASSLGDTEAYGYTF. The entire variable domain, with the rest obtained from reference TRBV5-1 and TRBJ1-2, is as follows: KAGVTQTPRYLIKTRGQQVTLSCSPISGHRSVSWYQQTPGQGLQFLFEYFSETQRNKGNFPGRFSGRQFSNSRSEMNVSTLELGDSALYLCASSLGDTEAYGYTFGSGTRLTVV.